This entry describes one T cell receptor (beta chain). This sample stems from a study of blood T cells in healthy people across ages. A second PCR of roughly 7 to 11 cycles used a sample-barcoded 5' primer and a J-beta primer mix. One entry per CDR3 protein, called by TCRdb with MiXCR from the 5' RACE reads. The data show some 1.6 million distinct CDR3 sequences, roughly 30% seen once. The CDR3 runs to 15 residues. The junction had 3 bases not matched to a gene; V was cut back by 0 bases and J by 4 bases. Germline V gene data show CDR1 as KGHSH and CDR2 as LQKENI. The V call is TRBV18, the J call TRBJ2-1; 7 bases are a match to TRBD2. This receptor was obtained from a woman aged 25 to 39 in good health. The sequenced sample consisted of blood. CDR3 nucleotide sequence: TGTGCCAGCTCACCACCGCTAGCGGCTTACAATGAGCAGTTCTTC. The encoded protein is CASSPPLAAYNEQFF.